This T cell receptor (beta chain) was captured by sequencing in a study of T cell responses to AZD1222 COVID-19 vaccine. V lost 4 bases, J lost 4 bases, and 9 bases lay in between. Per the germline V gene, CDR1 is WNHNN and CDR2 is SYGVQD (reference sequence). The CDR3 spans 13 residues. TCRdb keeps only in-frame clones here, not all; method: immunoSEQ multiplex PCR. Of some 96,000 clones in the sample, around 90% were seen once. Only a few counts were recorded for this clone. Sequencing was performed on peripheral blood, taken on day 0 of AZD1222 vaccination. This sequence originates from an adult in good health. This rearrangement joins TRBV10-1 to TRBJ2-3; TRBD1 might be the D (6 bases). As DNA, the CDR3 is TGCGCCAGCAGTGGGGCAGGGGCAGATACGCAGTATTTT. It yields the protein CASSGAGADTQYF.